A selection of T cell receptor beta chains follows, all from one sample in a study of blood T cell repertoires in COVID-19. The method was immunoSEQ multiplex PCR; TCRdb's version includes in-frame clones alone and lacks a portion of them. The table includes 300,000 to 450,000 clones, more than 70% detected once. What was sequenced was peripheral blood. These receptors all stem from a woman under 40 with COVID-19, enrolled during active disease. Both conserved end residues are part of each CDR3.

v_call: TRBV3-1/TRBV3-2; cdr3_aa: CASSQDRLDFLGTDTQYF
v_call: TRBV9; cdr3_aa: CASSVASSGGYNEQFF
v_call: TRBV5-1; cdr3_aa: CASSINSGAHSTDTQYF
v_call: TRBV2; cdr3_aa: CASSSSGTGVTGELFF
v_call: TRBV28; cdr3_aa: CASSRGQGAGETQYF
v_call: TRBV4-3; cdr3_aa: CASSQSGTSSDNEQFF
v_call: TRBV28; cdr3_aa: CASYRDIDYEQYF
v_call: TRBV7-9; cdr3_aa: CASSLPLGNTIYF
v_call: TRBV13; cdr3_aa: CASSPPGTGNTIYF
v_call: TRBV7-9; cdr3_aa: CASSSGQGQHQETQYF
v_call: TRBV15; cdr3_aa: CATSIVTGPGETQYF
v_call: TRBV7-6; cdr3_aa: CASSPTGFFDEKLFF
v_call: TRBV12-3/TRBV12-4; cdr3_aa: CASSFNIGNTIYF
v_call: TRBV11-3; cdr3_aa: CASSEMTGPGEQFF
v_call: TRBV6-6; cdr3_aa: CASSPTGLAGGRGTGELFF
v_call: TRBV19; cdr3_aa: CASTKAGTGRTGELFF
v_call: TRBV12-3/TRBV12-4; cdr3_aa: CASSLAGAQYF
v_call: TRBV6-1; cdr3_aa: CASSDVAQNYEQYF
v_call: TRBV12-5; cdr3_aa: CASGSDRYTDTQYF
v_call: TRBV2; cdr3_aa: CASSETTTYNEQFF
v_call: TRBV7-2; cdr3_aa: CASSPSGRETQYF
v_call: TRBV29-1; cdr3_aa: CSVGSRGTGLGDTQYF
v_call: TRBV7-9; cdr3_aa: CASSLPGLAGTNTGELFF
v_call: TRBV6-2/TRBV6-3; cdr3_aa: CASSYSSGTGGAPQAFF
v_call: TRBV6-4; cdr3_aa: CASSDFTQPQHF
v_call: TRBV6-5; cdr3_aa: CASTRTGANTEAFF
v_call: TRBV27; cdr3_aa: CASSARVDTQYF
v_call: TRBV7-9; cdr3_aa: CASSLAGVYNEQFF
v_call: TRBV4-2; cdr3_aa: CASSQGTAGELFF
v_call: TRBV6-5; cdr3_aa: CASRPLQGVNQPQHF
v_call: TRBV10-3; cdr3_aa: CAISESHRKGNQPQHF
v_call: TRBV5-1; cdr3_aa: CASSLLSGGAGNEQFF
v_call: TRBV4-1; cdr3_aa: CASSQPPGLATDTQYF
v_call: TRBV18; cdr3_aa: CASSPTDRGYEQYF
v_call: TRBV9; cdr3_aa: CASSVGSLSGNTIYF
v_call: TRBV4-3; cdr3_aa: CASSQDGASNTGELFF
v_call: TRBV7-9; cdr3_aa: CASSLYGAGTNQPQHF
v_call: TRBV7-9; cdr3_aa: CAIMALAGVAVQFF